This T cell receptor (beta chain) was documented in a study of immune reconstitution after stem cell transplant in scleroderma. TCRdb called the RT-PCR reads again in MiXCR, with one record for every CDR3 protein. The sample yields under 2,500 distinct CDR3 sequences, less than 14% seen once. This clonotype was seen more than once but under ten times. This CDR3 comprises 15 residues. Germline V lookup: CDR1 SGHRS, CDR2 YFSETQ. V was clipped by 0 bases and J by 4 bases, with 13 bases between them. The sequence derives from a female donor with systemic sclerosis. This specimen was collected before or after autologous hematopoietic stem cell transplantation (not recorded which). The chain joins TRBV5-1 to TRBJ2-5; D perhaps matches TRBD1 (6 bases). The CDR3 reads CASSLVGGRRETQYF. In DNA form, the CDR3 reads TGCGCCAGCAGCTTGGTTGGGGGCAGGAGAGAGACCCAGTACTTC.